This note documents a single TCR beta chain sequence. Its matching antigen is unknown. This sample was taken from a study of cytomegalovirus exposure and HLA in healthy donors. Study-level points and caveats: The authors later found TCR association rates varying by HLA locus, with DRB1 most and HLA-C fewest.

It was with 60 Vbeta and 13 Jbeta primers that the PCR ran. Original handling: Approximately 73 million unique TCR beta chains, 8.5 million to 14 million shared, were counted in a later analysis. Clones were sequenced by immunoSEQ multiplex PCR, and TCRdb holds only the in-frame ones, with some missing. For V, J and clone size, that table is used; D and trimming come from the DNA. The sample yields about 120,000 clones, more than 60% seen once. This sequence was found in a middle-aged woman in good health and CMV-seronegative. Source material: PBMCs.

CDR3 bases: TGTGCCAGCAGGCCCCTCCGGGCGGGAGGCTACGAGCAGTACTTC. This encodes CASRPLRAGGYEQYF. The genes are TRBV6-1 and TRBJ2-7, with TRBD2 matching over 8 bases. This CDR3 contains 15 residues. V gave up 6 bases and J gave up 3 bases; unmatched junction bases: 10. The germline CDR1 and CDR2 sequences are MNHNS and SASEGT.